What follows are 19 T cell receptor beta chains derived from one specimen sequenced in a study of cytomegalovirus exposure and HLA in healthy donors. Primers included in the PCR were 60 Vbeta and 13 Jbeta primers. Sequenced by immunoSEQ multiplex PCR; TCRdb stores in-frame clones only, minus some. Among 150,000 to 200,000 clones listed, 60% to 85% were seen once. Sequenced input: PBMCs. The source is a woman in her 50s in good health and CMV-seropositive.

The rearrangement links TRBV4-1 to TRBJ2-2, with 13 bases identical to TRBD2. Unmatched junction bases numbered 5, after V lost 3 bases and J lost 1 base. The CDR3 has 18 residues. The V gene's germline CDR1 is MGHRA and CDR2 YSYEKL. The CDR3 protein is CASSQRLAGGLNTGELFF. CDR3 DNA sequence: TGCGCCAGCAGCCAGAGACTAGCGGGGGGATTGAACACCGGGGAGCTGTTTTTT.

This chain connects TRBV29-1 to TRBJ1-1; TRBD1 agrees at 9 bases. Per germline, CDR1 SQVTM and CDR2 ANQGSEA. V trimming: 6 bases; J trimming: 7 bases; junction bases outside the gene matches: 6. This CDR3 contains 12 residues. CDR3 amino acids: CSVAGQGIEAFF. DNA for the CDR3: TGCAGCGTGGCCGGACAGGGGATTGAAGCTTTCTTT.

The rearrangement uses TRBV11-2 and TRBJ1-1; maybe TRBD1 (6 bases). The CDR3 consists of 16 residues. CDR1 is SGHAT and CDR2 is FQNNGV in the germline V gene. The germline V and J ends were trimmed by 2 bases and 1 base, with 14 bases remaining between them. The CDR3 loop reads CASSLLGQSKNTEAFF. The CDR3 DNA sequence: TGTGCCAGCAGCTTACTCGGACAGAGTAAGAACACTGAAGCTTTCTTT. Complete variable domain (other parts from reference TRBV11-2 and TRBJ1-1): EAGVAQSPRYKIIEKRQSVAFWCNPISGHATLYWYQQILGQGPKLLIQFQNNGVVDDSQLPKDRFSAERLKGVDSTLKIQPAKLEDSAVYLCASSLLGQSKNTEAFFGQGTRLTVV.

The chain uses TRBV9 and TRBJ1-1; D gene ambiguous. The CDR3 has 13 residues. Trimming removed 3 bases from V and 0 bases from J, with 6 bases in between. Per germline, CDR1 SGDLS and CDR2 YYNGEE. CDR3 residues: CASSARMNTEAFF. The CDR3 DNA is TGTGCCAGCAGCGCCCGTATGAACACTGAAGCTTTCTTT.

The chain links TRBV29-1 to TRBJ1-1; D unclear. The CDR3 contains 13 residues. V was clipped by 5 bases and J by 7 bases, with 17 bases between them. The germline CDR1 and CDR2 sequences are SQVTM and ANQGSEA. The CDR3 protein is CSVQSGGKGEAFF. CDR3 nucleotide sequence: TGCAGCGTTCAGTCAGGAGGAAAGGGTGAAGCTTTCTTT.

This clone was picked up a small number of times. V is TRBV5-6 and J is TRBJ2-5; TRBD1 matches 10 bases. The germline V gene encodes CDR1 SGHDT and CDR2 YYEEEE. The V segment lost 4 bases and the J segment 2 bases; nucleotides outside the gene matches: 2. The CDR3 runs to 14 residues. The CDR3 here is CASSVGQGQETQYF. The CDR3 DNA sequence: TGTGCCAGCAGCGTGGGACAGGGGCAAGAGACCCAGTACTTC.

This clone was seen more than once but under ten times. The CDR3: CASSLLDSYEQYF. The CDR3 DNA sequence: TGTGCCAGCAGCTTGTTGGACAGCTACGAGCAGTACTTC. The chain recombines TRBV5-5 with TRBJ2-7; weak D call: TRBD1 (6 bases). V dropped 1 base and J dropped 3 bases, with 8 bases sitting between them. The CDR3 has 13 residues. Germline V gene sequence: CDR1 SGHKS, CDR2 YYEKEE (reference sequence). Based on the CDR3 plus reference TRBV5-5 and TRBJ2-7, the full variable domain is DAGVTQSPTHLIKTRGQQVTLRCSPISGHKSVSWYQQVLGQGPQFIFQYYEKEERGRGNFPDRFSARQFPNYSSELNVNALLLGDSALYLCASSLLDSYEQYFGPGTRLTVT.

This clone was observed once. V usage is TRBV7-6 and J usage is TRBJ1-1; possible D gene TRBD1, 5 bases. Trimming removed 4 bases from V and 8 bases from J, with 14 bases in between. The CDR3 sequence is 13 residues long. The germline gives CDR1 SGHVS, CDR2 FNYEAQ. The CDR3 loop is CASSYQGFREAFF. The CDR3 DNA reads as TGTGCCAGCAGCTACCAGGGATTCAGGGAAGCTTTCTTT.

This sequence joins TRBV18 and TRBJ1-4, with TRBD1 as a possible D gene (6 bases). The ends were cut back, 4 bases at V and 5 bases at J, with 14 bases in the middle. The germline V gene encodes CDR1 KGHSH and CDR2 LQKENI. The CDR3 sequence is 15 residues long. The CDR3 nucleotides are TGTGCCAGCTCACTCTCGACAGGCTCCAATGAAAAACTGTTTTTT. Translation gives CASSLSTGSNEKLFF.

This clone is a singleton in its sample. The gene calls are TRBV10-1 and TRBJ2-1; maybe TRBD2 (5 bases). The V gene lost 6 bases and the J gene lost 2 bases, with 11 bases spanning the gap. Germline CDR1 is WNHNN and CDR2 is SYGVQD (reference sequence). This CDR3 contains 14 residues. CDR3 amino acids: CASSSSTPYNEQFF. The CDR3 bases are TGCGCCAGCAGCTCTAGCACCCCCTACAATGAGCAGTTCTTC.

The V call is TRBV15, the J call TRBJ1-6; 10 positions agree with TRBD1. This CDR3 contains 15 residues. The germline V gene has CDR1 LNHNV and CDR2 YYDKDF (reference sequence). V lost 3 bases, J lost 7 bases, and 3 bases stayed unmatched. Here the CDR3 DNA reads TGTGCCACCAGCAGGGGGACAGGGGACAATTCACCCCTCCACTTT. Amino acids: CATSRGTGDNSPLHF.

The V gene is TRBV5-1, the J gene TRBJ2-5, with TRBD2 matching 7 bases. CDR3 size: 14 residues. Germline loops: CDR1 SGHRS, CDR2 YFSETQ. V was pared by 5 bases and J by 4 bases, with 8 bases of the junction left unmatched. The CDR3 region has the DNA TGCGCCAGCAGGGAGACTAGCCCCCGAGAGACCCAGTACTTC. This codes for CASRETSPRETQYF.

The rearrangement uses TRBV4-1 and TRBJ1-2; D is uncertain. The CDR3 loop spans 14 amino acids. Germline CDR1 MGHRA, CDR2 YSYEKL. Trimming took off 1 base at V and 4 bases at J, with 10 bases between the two ends. The CDR3 region has the DNA TGCGCCAGCAGCCAAGGGTTCAGATCCTATGGCTACACCTTC. The encoded protein is CASSQGFRSYGYTF.

The sample holds one count of this clone. The chain joins TRBV4-2 to TRBJ1-6; 12 positions match TRBD1. The CDR3 contains 16 residues. Losses at the gene ends were 4 bases for V and 11 bases for J; bases not matched to a gene: 9. Germline V gives CDR1 LGHNA, CDR2 YNFKEQ. The CDR3 reads CASSPTPGQGAAPLHF. CDR3 bases: TGTGCCAGCAGCCCGACACCGGGACAGGGGGCTGCACCCCTCCACTTT.

The V gene is TRBV6-1, the J gene TRBJ2-7; a weak D match, TRBD2 (6 bases). The CDR3 is 15 amino acids. Germline CDR1 is MNHNS and CDR2 is SASEGT. Trimming took off 4 bases at V and 0 bases at J, with 13 bases between the two ends. CDR3 sequence reads: CASSVGGSHSYEQYF. In DNA, the CDR3 is TGTGCCAGCAGTGTTGGGGGGTCGCACTCCTACGAGCAGTACTTC.

This rearrangement joins TRBV4-1 to TRBJ1-3, with a tentative D call TRBD1 (6 bases). In germline, CDR1 is MGHRA, CDR2 YSYEKL. The V gene lost 4 bases and the J gene lost 1 base, with 17 bases spanning the gap. CDR3 length: 17 amino acids. The CDR3 protein is CASSPPWTDYSGNTIYF. In DNA form, the CDR3 reads TGCGCCAGCAGCCCCCCCTGGACAGATTATTCTGGAAACACCATATATTTT.

This clone was observed once. V is TRBV6-1 and J is TRBJ2-1; 13 nucleotides align to TRBD2. Germline trimming cut 2 bases from V and 9 bases from J; bases unmatched to any gene: 10. The CDR3 has 17 residues. Germline values: CDR1 MNHNS, CDR2 SASEGT. CDR3 coding DNA: TGTGCCAGCAGTGAAATACTAGCGGGGGGGAATCGGCCTGAGCAGTTCTTC. Protein product: CASSEILAGGNRPEQFF.

The V call is TRBV6-6, the J call TRBJ1-3, with 9 bases fitting TRBD1. The CDR3 has 15 residues. J gave up 0 bases and V 7 bases, and 4 bases lay outside the gene matches. Germline V lookup: CDR1 MNHNY, CDR2 SVGAGI (reference sequence). The CDR3 is CASKDRGSSGNTIYF. CDR3 DNA sequence: TGTGCCAGCAAGGACAGGGGAAGCTCTGGAAACACCATATATTTT.

V and J are TRBV2 and TRBJ1-4; a possible D gene is TRBD1 (6 bases). The CDR3 contains 13 residues. The V gene lost 11 bases and the J gene lost 7 bases, with 17 bases spanning the gap. Germline assignment: CDR1 SNHLY and CDR2 FYNNEI. CDR3: CAGCRGVTEKLFF. The DNA for the CDR3 is TGTGCCGGATGCAGGGGAGTCACTGAAAAACTGTTTTTT. Full variable domain (remainder filled in from reference TRBV2 and TRBJ1-4): EPEVTQTPSHQVTQMGQEVILRCVPISNHLYFYWYRQILGQKVEFLVSFYNNEISEKSEIFDDQFSVERPDGSNFTLKIRSTKLEDSAMYFCAGCRGVTEKLFFGSGTQLSVL.